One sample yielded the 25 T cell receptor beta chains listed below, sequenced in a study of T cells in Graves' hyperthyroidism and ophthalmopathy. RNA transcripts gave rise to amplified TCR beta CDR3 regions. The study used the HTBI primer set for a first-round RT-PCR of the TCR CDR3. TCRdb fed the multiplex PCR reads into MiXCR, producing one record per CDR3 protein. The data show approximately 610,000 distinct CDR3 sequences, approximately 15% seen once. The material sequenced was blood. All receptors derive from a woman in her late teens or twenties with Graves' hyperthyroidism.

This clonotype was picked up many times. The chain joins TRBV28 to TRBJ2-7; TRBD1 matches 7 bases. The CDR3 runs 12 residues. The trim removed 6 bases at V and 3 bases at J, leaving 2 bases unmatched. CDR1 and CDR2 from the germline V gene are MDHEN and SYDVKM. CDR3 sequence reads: CASRNRGYEQYF. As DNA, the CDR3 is TGTGCCAGCAGGAACAGGGGCTACGAGCAGTACTTC.

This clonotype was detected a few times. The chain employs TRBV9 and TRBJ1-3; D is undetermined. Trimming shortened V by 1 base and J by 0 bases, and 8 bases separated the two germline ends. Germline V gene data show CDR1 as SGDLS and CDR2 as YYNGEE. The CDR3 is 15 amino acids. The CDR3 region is CASSVRAVSGNTIYF. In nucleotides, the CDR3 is TGTGCCAGCAGCGTACGGGCAGTCTCTGGAAACACCATATATTTT.

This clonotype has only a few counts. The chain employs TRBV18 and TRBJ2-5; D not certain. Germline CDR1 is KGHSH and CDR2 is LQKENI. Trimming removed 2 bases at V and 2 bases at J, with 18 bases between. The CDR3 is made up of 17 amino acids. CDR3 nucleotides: TGTGCCAGCTCACCATCCTTGGCGACCCGCCGACAAGAGACCCAGTACTTC. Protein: CASSPSLATRRQETQYF.

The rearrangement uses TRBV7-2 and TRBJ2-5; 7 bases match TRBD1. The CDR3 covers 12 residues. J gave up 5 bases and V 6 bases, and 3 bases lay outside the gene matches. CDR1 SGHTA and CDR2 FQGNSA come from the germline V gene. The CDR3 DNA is TGTGCCAGCAGTAAACAGGGGGAGACCCAGTACTTC. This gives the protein CASSKQGETQYF.

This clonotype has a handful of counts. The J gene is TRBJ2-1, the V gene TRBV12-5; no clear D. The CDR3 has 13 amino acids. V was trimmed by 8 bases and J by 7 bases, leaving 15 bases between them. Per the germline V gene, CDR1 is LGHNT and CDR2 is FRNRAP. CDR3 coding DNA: TGTGCTAGTTTGGACGGCGAAAGAAATGAGCAGTTCTTC. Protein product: CASLDGERNEQFF.

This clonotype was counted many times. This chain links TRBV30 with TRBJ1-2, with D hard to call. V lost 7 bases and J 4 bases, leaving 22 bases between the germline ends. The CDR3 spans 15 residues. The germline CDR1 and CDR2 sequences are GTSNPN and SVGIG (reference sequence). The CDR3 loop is CAYFKGAKGGYGYTF. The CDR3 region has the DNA TGTGCCTACTTTAAGGGAGCTAAGGGCGGCTATGGCTACACCTTC.

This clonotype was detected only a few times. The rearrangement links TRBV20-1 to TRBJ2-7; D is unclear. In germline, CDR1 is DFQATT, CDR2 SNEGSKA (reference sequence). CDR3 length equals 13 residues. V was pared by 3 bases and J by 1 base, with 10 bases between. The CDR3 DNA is TGCAGTGCTAGGGACGTCCGGTCCTACGAGCAGTACTTC. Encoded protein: CSARDVRSYEQYF.

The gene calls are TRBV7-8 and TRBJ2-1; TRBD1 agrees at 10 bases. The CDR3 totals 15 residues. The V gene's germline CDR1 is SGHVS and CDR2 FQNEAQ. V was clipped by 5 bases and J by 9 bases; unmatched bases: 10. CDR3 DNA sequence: TGTGCCAGCAGCGCCAGGGACAGGGGAAGGGGTGAGCAGTTCTTC. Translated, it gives CASSARDRGRGEQFF. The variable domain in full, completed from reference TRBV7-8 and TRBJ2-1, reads GAGVSQSPRYKVAKRGQDVALRCDPISGHVSLFWYQQALGQGPEFLTYFQNEAQLDKSGLPSDRFFAERPEGSVSTLKIQRTQQEDSAVYLCASSARDRGRGEQFFGPGTRLTVL.

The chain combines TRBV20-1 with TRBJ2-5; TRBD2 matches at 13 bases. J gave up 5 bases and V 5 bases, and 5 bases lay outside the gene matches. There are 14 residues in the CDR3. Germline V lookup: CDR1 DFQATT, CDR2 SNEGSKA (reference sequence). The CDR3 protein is CSAHPGLAGETQYF. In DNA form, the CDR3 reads TGCAGTGCTCATCCGGGACTAGCGGGGGAGACCCAGTACTTC.

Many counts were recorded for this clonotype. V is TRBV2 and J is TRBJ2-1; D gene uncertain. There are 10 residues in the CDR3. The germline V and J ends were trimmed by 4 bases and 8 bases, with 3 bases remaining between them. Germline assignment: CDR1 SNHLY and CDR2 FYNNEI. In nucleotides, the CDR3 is TGTGCCAGCAGTGGGTATGAGCAGTTCTTC. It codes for CASSGYEQFF.

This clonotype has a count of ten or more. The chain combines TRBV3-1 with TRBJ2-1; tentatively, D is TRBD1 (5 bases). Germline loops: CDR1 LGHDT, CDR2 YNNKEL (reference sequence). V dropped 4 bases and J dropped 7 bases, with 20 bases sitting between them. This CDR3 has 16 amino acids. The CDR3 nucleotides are TGTGCCAGCAGCCGGAACACGGCAGGGCTTCGAAATGAGCAGTTCTTC. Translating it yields CASSRNTAGLRNEQFF.

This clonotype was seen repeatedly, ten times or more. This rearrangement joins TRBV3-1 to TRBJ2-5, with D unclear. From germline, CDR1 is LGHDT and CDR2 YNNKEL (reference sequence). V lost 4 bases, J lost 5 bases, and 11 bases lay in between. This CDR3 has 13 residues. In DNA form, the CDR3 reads TGTGCCAGCAGCCGTTACTTTAGGGAGACCCAGTACTTC. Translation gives CASSRYFRETQYF.

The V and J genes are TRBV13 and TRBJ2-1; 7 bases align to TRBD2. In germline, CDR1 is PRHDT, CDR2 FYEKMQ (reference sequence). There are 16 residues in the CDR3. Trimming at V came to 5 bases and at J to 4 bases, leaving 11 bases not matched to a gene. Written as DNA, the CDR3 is TGTGCCAGCAGCGCCGCGCTAGCGGACCCTTACAATGAGCAGTTCTTC. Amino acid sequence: CASSAALADPYNEQFF.

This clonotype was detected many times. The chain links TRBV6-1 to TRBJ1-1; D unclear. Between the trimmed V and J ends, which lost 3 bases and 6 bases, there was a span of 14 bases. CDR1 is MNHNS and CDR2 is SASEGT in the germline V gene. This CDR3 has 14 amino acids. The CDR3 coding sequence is TGTGCCAGCAGTGAGCGGACTCTAAGCCCTGAAGCTTTCTTT. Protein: CASSERTLSPEAFF.

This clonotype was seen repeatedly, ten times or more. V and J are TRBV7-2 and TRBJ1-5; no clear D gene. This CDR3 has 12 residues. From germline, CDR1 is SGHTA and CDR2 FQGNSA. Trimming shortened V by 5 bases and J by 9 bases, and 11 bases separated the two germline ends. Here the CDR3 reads CASSPTGRPQHF. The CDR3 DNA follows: TGTGCCAGCAGCCCGACGGGGAGGCCCCAGCATTTT.

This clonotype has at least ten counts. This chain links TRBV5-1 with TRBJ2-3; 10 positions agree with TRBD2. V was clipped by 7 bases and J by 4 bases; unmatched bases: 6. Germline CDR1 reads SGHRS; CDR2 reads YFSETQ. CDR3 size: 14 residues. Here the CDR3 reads CASASGSQADTQYF. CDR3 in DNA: TGCGCCAGCGCTAGCGGGAGTCAGGCAGATACGCAGTATTTT.

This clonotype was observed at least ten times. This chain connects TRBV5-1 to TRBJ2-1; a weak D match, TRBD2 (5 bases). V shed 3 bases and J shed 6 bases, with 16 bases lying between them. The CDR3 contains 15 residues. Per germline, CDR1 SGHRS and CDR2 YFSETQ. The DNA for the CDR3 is TGCGCCAGCAGCTCGGAGGTGTGGCGTGCCAATGAGCAGTTCTTC. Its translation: CASSSEVWRANEQFF.

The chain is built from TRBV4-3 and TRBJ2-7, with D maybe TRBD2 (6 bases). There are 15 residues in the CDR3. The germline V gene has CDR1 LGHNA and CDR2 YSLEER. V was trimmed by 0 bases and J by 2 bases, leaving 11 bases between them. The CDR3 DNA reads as TGCGCCAGCAGCCAAGATCGGGACTCAGCCTACGAGCAGTACTTC. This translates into CASSQDRDSAYEQYF.

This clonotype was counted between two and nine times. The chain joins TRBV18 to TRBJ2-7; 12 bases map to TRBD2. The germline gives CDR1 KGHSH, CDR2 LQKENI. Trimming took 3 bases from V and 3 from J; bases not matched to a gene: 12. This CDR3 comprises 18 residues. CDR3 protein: CASSPLAGGFLSNYEQYF. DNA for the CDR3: TGTGCCAGCTCACCTCTAGCGGGAGGGTTCCTTTCCAACTACGAGCAGTACTTC. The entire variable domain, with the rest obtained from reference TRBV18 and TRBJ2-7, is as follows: NAGVMQNPRHLVRRRGQEARLRCSPMKGHSHVYWYRQLPEEGLKFMVYLQKENIIDESGMPKERFSAEFPKEGPSILRIQQVVRGDSAAYFCASSPLAGGFLSNYEQYFGPGTRLTVT.

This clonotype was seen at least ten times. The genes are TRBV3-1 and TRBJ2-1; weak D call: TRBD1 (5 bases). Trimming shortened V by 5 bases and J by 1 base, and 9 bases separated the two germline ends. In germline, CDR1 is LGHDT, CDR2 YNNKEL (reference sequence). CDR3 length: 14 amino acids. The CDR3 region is CASSSGPSYNEQFF. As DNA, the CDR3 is TGTGCCAGCAGCTCAGGGCCTTCCTACAATGAGCAGTTCTTC.

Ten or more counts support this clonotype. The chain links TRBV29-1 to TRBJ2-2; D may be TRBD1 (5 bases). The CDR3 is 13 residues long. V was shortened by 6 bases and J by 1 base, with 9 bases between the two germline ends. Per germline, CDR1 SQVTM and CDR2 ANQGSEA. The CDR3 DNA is TGCAGCGTAGACGACAGGAACACCGGGGAGCTGTTTTTT. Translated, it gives CSVDDRNTGELFF.

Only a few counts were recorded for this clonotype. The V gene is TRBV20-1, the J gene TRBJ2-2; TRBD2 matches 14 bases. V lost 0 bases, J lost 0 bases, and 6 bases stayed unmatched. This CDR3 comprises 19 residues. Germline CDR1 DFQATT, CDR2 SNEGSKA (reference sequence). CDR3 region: CSARDKGLAGVSNTGELFF. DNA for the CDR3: TGCAGTGCTAGAGATAAGGGACTAGCGGGGGTCTCGAACACCGGGGAGCTGTTTTTT.

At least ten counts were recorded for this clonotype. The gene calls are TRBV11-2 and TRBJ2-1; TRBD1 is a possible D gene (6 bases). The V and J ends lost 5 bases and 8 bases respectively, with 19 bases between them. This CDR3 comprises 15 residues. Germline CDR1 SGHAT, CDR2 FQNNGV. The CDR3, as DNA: TGTGCCAGCAGCGTGGGGGCCTCAAATTTTGATGAGCAGTTCTTC. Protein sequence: CASSVGASNFDEQFF.

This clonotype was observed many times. The CDR3 sequence: CASARLNTEAFF. DNA of the CDR3: TGTGCCAGCGCGCGCTTGAACACTGAAGCTTTCTTT. This rearrangement joins TRBV2 to TRBJ1-1; the D is unclear. In germline, CDR1 is SNHLY, CDR2 FYNNEI. The CDR3 loop spans 12 amino acids. Deletions cut 8 bases from V and 0 bases from J, with 7 bases between.

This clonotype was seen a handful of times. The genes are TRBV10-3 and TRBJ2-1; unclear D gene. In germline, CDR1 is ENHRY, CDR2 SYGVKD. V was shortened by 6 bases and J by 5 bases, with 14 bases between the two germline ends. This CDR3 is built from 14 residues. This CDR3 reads CAIRSDGSDNEQFF. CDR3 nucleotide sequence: TGTGCCATCAGATCGGACGGTTCCGACAATGAGCAGTTCTTC.